This TCR beta chain was recorded in a study of PD-1 blockade in classical Hodgkin lymphoma. This clone was seen a handful of times. Relapses following autologous stem cell transplantation were seen in all patients, with brentuximab vedotin exposure varying. Produced via immunoSEQ multiplex PCR; TCRdb's table is partial and in-frame only. Counted here are 30,000 or so clones, just over 70% occurring once; the ten biggest clones make up around 4.2%. The CDR3 loop spans 17 amino acids. In germline, CDR1 is GTSNPN, CDR2 SVGIG (reference sequence). Trimming shortened V by 0 bases and J by 1 base, and 18 bases separated the two germline ends.

The receptor was isolated from a human donor with classical Hodgkin lymphoma. This rearrangement joins TRBV30 to TRBJ1-1; D might be TRBD1 (6 bases). Material: peripheral blood mononuclear cells (PBMCs), obtained before the second cycle of nivolumab. The CDR3 sequence: CAWSVGRDTLTNTEAFF. In DNA, the CDR3 is TGTGCCTGGAGTGTAGGGCGGGACACCTTAACGAACACTGAAGCTTTCTTT.